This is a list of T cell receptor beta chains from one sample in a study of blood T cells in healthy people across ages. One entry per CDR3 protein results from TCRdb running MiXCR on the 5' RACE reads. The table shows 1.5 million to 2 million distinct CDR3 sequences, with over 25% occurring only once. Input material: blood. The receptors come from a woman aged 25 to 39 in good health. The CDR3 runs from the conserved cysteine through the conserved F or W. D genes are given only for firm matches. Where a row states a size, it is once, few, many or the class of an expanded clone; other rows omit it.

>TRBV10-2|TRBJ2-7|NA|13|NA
CASSWGHTYEQYF
TGCGCCAGCAGTTGGGGACACACCTACGAGCAGTACTTC
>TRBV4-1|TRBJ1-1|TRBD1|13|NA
CATRTGTYTEAFF
TGCGCCACTCGGACAGGGACTTACACTGAAGCTTTCTTT
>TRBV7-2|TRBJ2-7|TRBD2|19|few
CASSPGRGLAGPEGYEQYF
TGTGCCAGCAGCCCCGGTAGGGGACTAGCGGGGCCCGAGGGGTACGAGCAGTACTTC
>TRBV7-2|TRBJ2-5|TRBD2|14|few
CASSLALGEGTQYF
TGTGCCAGCAGCTTAGCTCTGGGGGAGGGGACCCAGTACTTC
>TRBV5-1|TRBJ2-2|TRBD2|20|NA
CASSLDRLAGGPRDTGELFF
TGCGCCAGCAGCTTGGATCGCCTAGCGGGAGGGCCAAGGGACACCGGGGAGCTGTTTTTT
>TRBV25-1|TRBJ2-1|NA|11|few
CASRGEGEQFF
TGTGCCAGCAGGGGTGAGGGGGAGCAGTTCTTC
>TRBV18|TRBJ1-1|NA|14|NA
CASSWTAVNAEAFF
TGTGCCAGCTCCTGGACGGCTGTGAACGCTGAAGCTTTCTTT
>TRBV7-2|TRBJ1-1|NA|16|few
CASCRLVGTLNTEAFF
TGTGCCAGCTGCCGGCTAGTCGGCACCCTGAACACTGAAGCTTTCTTT
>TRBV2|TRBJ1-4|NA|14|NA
CASSEVWSDEKLFF
TGTGCCAGCAGTGAAGTTTGGAGCGATGAAAAACTGTTTTTT
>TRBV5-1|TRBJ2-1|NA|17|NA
CASSLGGPARGGESQFF
TGCGCCAGCAGCTTGGGAGGACCGGCTAGAGGGGGAGAGAGCCAGTTCTTC
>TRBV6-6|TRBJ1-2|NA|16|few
CASSLERGSLGYGYTF
TGTGCCAGCAGTCTGGAGAGGGGTTCTCTCGGCTATGGCTACACCTTC
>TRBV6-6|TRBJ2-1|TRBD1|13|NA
CASSYSRQGKGFF
TGTGCCAGCAGTTACTCTCGACAGGGAAAGGGGTTCTTC
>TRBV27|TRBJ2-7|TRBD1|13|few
CASSRGGPNEQYF
TGTGCCAGCAGCCGAGGGGGCCCCAACGAGCAGTACTTC
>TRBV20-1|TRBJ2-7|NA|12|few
CSGRGPTYEQYF
TGCAGTGGGCGGGGGCCCACCTACGAGCAGTACTTC
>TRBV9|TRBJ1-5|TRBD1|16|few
CASSQTGTGPNQPQHF
TGTGCCAGCAGCCAGACCGGGACAGGGCCCAATCAGCCCCAGCATTTT
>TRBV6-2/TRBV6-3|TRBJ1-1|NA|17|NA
CASRPLYTEILMTEAFF
TGTGCCAGCAGACCACTTTACACGGAGATATTAATGACTGAAGCTTTCTTT
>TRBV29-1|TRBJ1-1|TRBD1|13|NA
CSAQQGVNTEAFF
TGCAGCGCCCAGCAGGGGGTGAACACTGAAGCTTTCTTT
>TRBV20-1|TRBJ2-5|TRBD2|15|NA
CSATPPLAGQETQYF
TGCAGTGCCACACCGCCCCTAGCGGGGCAAGAGACCCAGTACTTC
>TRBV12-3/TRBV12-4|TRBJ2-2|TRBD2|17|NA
CASSLTGRLAGPGELFF
TGTGCCAGCAGTTTAACGGGGAGGCTAGCGGGGCCCGGGGAGCTGTTTTTT
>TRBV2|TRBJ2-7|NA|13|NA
CASSLYNRGEQYF
TGTGCCAGCAGCTTGTACAACCGTGGCGAGCAGTACTTC
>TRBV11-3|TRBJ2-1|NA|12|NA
CASSLHVDEQFF
TGTGCCAGCAGCTTACATGTGGATGAGCAGTTCTTC
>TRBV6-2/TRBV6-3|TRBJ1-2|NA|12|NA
CASSTGSSGYTF
TGTGCCAGCAGTACAGGGTCGAGCGGCTACACCTTC
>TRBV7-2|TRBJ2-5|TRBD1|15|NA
CANSSRDRELETHYF
TGTGCCAATAGCTCCCGGGACAGGGAACTAGAGACCCACTACTTC
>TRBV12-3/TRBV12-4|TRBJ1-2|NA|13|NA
CASTTSGWWGYTF
TGTGCCAGCACCACTTCGGGGTGGTGGGGCTACACCTTC
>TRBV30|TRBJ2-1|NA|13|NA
CAWSVLGGNEQFF
TGTGCCTGGAGTGTACTAGGGGGAAATGAGCAGTTCTTC
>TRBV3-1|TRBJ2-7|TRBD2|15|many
CASSHRLAGLYEQYF
TGTGCCAGCAGCCATAGACTAGCGGGCCTCTACGAGCAGTACTTC
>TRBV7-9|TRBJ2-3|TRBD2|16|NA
CASSLGGLAGADTQYF
TGTGCCAGCAGCTTAGGAGGACTAGCGGGAGCAGATACGCAGTATTTT
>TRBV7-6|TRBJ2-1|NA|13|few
CASSLGAKTEQFF
TGTGCCAGCAGCTTAGGTGCGAAGACGGAGCAGTTCTTC
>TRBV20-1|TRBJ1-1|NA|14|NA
CSARVTSLGTEAFF
TGCAGTGCTAGAGTGACGAGTCTGGGCACTGAAGCTTTCTTT
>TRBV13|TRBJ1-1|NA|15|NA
CASSLGDGATTEAFF
TGTGCCAGCAGCTTAGGGGACGGGGCAACTACCGAAGCTTTCTTT
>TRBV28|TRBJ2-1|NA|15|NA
CASSFMGGGYNEQFF
TGTGCCAGCAGTTTTATGGGGGGCGGTTACAATGAGCAGTTCTTC
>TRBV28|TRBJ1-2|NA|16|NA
CASSLWAKGRFYGYTF
TGTGCCAGCAGTTTATGGGCCAAGGGGCGGTTCTATGGCTACACCTTC
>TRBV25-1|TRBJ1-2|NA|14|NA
CASSESGRYYGYTF
TGTGCCAGCAGTGAATCTGGCAGGTACTATGGCTACACCTTC
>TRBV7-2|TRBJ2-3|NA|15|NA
CASGRGGGLRDTQYF
TGTGCCAGCGGCCGCGGAGGGGGGTTAAGAGATACGCAGTATTTT
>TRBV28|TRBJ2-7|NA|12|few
CAGSPQWDEQYF
TGTGCCGGCAGCCCACAGTGGGACGAGCAGTACTTC
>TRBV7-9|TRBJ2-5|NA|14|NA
CASSPSIDAETQYF
TGTGCCAGCAGCCCGTCCATAGATGCGGAGACCCAGTACTTC
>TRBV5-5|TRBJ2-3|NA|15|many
CASSLDGTTEDTQYF
TGTGCCAGCAGCTTGGACGGGACGACTGAGGATACGCAGTATTTT
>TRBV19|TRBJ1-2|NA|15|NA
CASNARVPSLYGYTF
TGTGCCAGTAATGCGCGGGTCCCTTCCCTCTATGGCTACACCTTC
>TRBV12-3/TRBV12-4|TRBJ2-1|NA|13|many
CASSLRRDNEQFF
TGTGCCAGCAGTTTAAGGAGGGACAATGAGCAGTTCTTC
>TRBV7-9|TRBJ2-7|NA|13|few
CASSDTIRYEQYF
TGTGCCAGCAGCGACACAATCAGGTACGAGCAGTACTTC
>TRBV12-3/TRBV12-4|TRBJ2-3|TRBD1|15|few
CASSLQGAVADTQYF
TGTGCCAGCAGTTTACAGGGGGCTGTCGCAGATACGCAGTATTTT
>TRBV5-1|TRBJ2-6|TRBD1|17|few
CASSTGQSFSGANVLTF
TGCGCCAGCAGCACGGGACAGAGTTTTTCTGGGGCCAACGTCCTGACTTTC
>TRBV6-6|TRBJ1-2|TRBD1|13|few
CASTLTGVYGYTF
TGTGCCAGCACGTTGACAGGGGTTTATGGCTACACCTTC
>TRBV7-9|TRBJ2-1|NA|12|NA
CANSPPGWEQFF
TGTGCCAACAGCCCCCCGGGATGGGAGCAGTTCTTC
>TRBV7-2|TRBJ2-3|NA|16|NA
CASSLARAPSTDTQYF
TGTGCCAGCAGCTTAGCTAGGGCTCCGAGCACAGATACGCAGTATTTT
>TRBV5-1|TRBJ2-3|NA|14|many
CASSFSASTDTQYF
TGCGCCAGCAGCTTTTCCGCTAGCACAGATACGCAGTATTTT
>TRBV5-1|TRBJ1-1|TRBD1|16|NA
CASGQGALARNTEAFF
TGCGCCAGCGGACAGGGCGCTCTCGCTAGGAACACTGAAGCTTTCTTT
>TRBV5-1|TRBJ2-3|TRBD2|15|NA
CAGSLEAGGPNTQYF
TGCGCCGGCAGCTTGGAGGCGGGGGGCCCGAATACGCAGTATTTT
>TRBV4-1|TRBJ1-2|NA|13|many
CASSQVTPHGYTF
TGCGCCAGCAGCCAAGTAACTCCCCATGGCTACACCTTC
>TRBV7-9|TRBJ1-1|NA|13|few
CASSLVEGAEAFF
TGTGCCAGCAGCTTAGTTGAAGGGGCTGAAGCTTTCTTT
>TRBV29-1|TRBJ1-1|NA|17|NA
CSVDQTRGLGMNTEAFF
TGCAGCGTTGACCAAACACGAGGGCTCGGGATGAACACTGAAGCTTTCTTT
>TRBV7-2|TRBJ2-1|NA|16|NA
CASSPPGVSSYNEQFF
TGTGCCAGCAGCCCGCCAGGGGTGAGCTCCTACAATGAGCAGTTCTTC
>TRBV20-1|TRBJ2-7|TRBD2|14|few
CSARDLSSGYEQYF
TGCAGTGCTAGAGATCTGTCTAGCGGCTACGAGCAGTACTTC